This T cell receptor beta chain was sequenced for a study of T cells in Graves' hyperthyroidism and ophthalmopathy. The study's findings and limits: A model of 13 V-J features distinguished ophthalmopathy from stable hyperthyroidism. Most expanded thyroid clonotypes above 0.001 also appeared in blood.

Amplified TCR beta CDR3 regions derived from RNA transcripts. First-round RT-PCR of the TCR CDR3 relied on the HTBI primer set. TCRdb recomputed calls from the multiplex PCR reads with MiXCR, one row per CDR3 protein. The table has 500,000 to 650,000 distinct CDR3 sequences, roughly 15% seen once. The sample holds many counts of this clonotype. What it binds is unknown. Germline and junction disagree at one end, which may indicate a read error. CDR1 and CDR2 (germline): DFQATT, SNEGSKA (reference sequence). CDR3 length equals 14 residues. Sample: blood. The rearrangement joins TRBV20-1 to TRBJ2-5, with D tentatively TRBD2 (5 bases). The receptor was derived from a woman between 18 and 29 years old with Graves' ophthalmopathy. The CDR3 region is CSASSGSDPETQYF. The CDR3 DNA reads as TGCAGCGCTAGTTCTGGTAGCGACCCAGAGACCCAGTACTTC.